One sample yielded the 32 T cell receptor beta chains listed below, sequenced in a study of OX40 agonist ivuxolimab in advanced cancers. The data were produced by immunoSEQ multiplex PCR, yet TCRdb's version contains in-frame clones alone and is incomplete. The data show 40,000 to 45,000 clones, nearly 90% seen once. Sequenced material: CD4+ or CD8+ T cells sorted from blood, taken in a trial of the OX40 agonist ivuxolimab. Every receptor here comes from an adult with an advanced solid tumor such as melanoma, head and neck, liver or kidney cancer.

This clone was detected a few times. This chain joins TRBV5-1 and TRBJ2-7; 14 nucleotides agree with TRBD2. The CDR3 is made up of 19 amino acids. J gave up 2 bases and V 0 bases, and 10 bases lay outside the gene matches. The germline V gene encodes CDR1 SGHRS and CDR2 YFSETQ. CDR3 in amino acids: CASSLAMGLAGVGAYEQYF. The CDR3 bases are TGCGCCAGCAGCTTGGCCATGGGACTAGCGGGAGTCGGGGCCTACGAGCAGTACTTC.

J is TRBJ1-3 and V is TRBV28; D gene ambiguous. The CDR3 is 15 residues long. V was pared by 3 bases and J by 2 bases, with 11 bases between. The V gene's germline CDR1 is MDHEN and CDR2 SYDVKM. CDR3 in amino acids: CASSFLGIAGNTIYF. DNA of the CDR3: TGTGCCAGCAGTTTTTTGGGTATCGCTGGAAACACCATATATTTT.

The CDR3 region is CASTATRADGYTF. CDR3 sequence (DNA): TGTGCCAGCACCGCTACCCGGGCAGATGGCTACACCTTC. V usage is TRBV28 and J usage is TRBJ1-2; D is ambiguous. The CDR3 has 13 amino acids. Trimming removed 7 bases from V and 6 bases from J, with 15 bases in between. Per the germline V gene, CDR1 is MDHEN and CDR2 is SYDVKM.

The V call is TRBV11-3, the J call TRBJ2-3, with 11 nucleotides matching TRBD2. V dropped 5 bases and J dropped 5; count of bases not matched to a gene: 12. Germline-derived CDR1 and CDR2 are SGHNT and YENEEA. This CDR3 is built from 17 residues. The CDR3 DNA is TGTGCCAGCAGCCCTATGGGTAGCGGGAGGGCCGGAGATACGCAGTATTTT. Residues: CASSPMGSGRAGDTQYF.

The V call is TRBV28, the J call TRBJ1-3; a possible D gene is TRBD1 (6 bases). Trimming left V 6 bases short and J 4 bases short, with 16 bases between. CDR1 MDHEN and CDR2 SYDVKM come from the germline V gene. The CDR3 loop spans 15 amino acids. This chain's CDR3 is CASSLGQGNGNTIYF. The CDR3 DNA reads TGTGCCAGCAGCTTAGGGCAGGGGAACGGAAACACCATATATTTT.

This clone appeared a single time. V gene TRBV28 combines with J gene TRBJ2-7; no clear D. CDR1 is MDHEN, CDR2 SYDVKM, per germline. This CDR3 spans 13 amino acids. Deletions cut 2 bases from V and 6 bases from J, with 11 bases between. CDR3 region: CASSLTLRFEQYF. As DNA, the CDR3 is TGTGCCAGCAGTTTAACATTGAGGTTCGAGCAGTACTTC.

V is TRBV9 and J is TRBJ2-7; 11 nucleotides align to TRBD2. The germline V gene encodes CDR1 SGDLS and CDR2 YYNGEE. CDR3 size: 15 residues. Losses at the gene ends were 0 bases for V and 4 bases for J; bases not matched to a gene: 3. The CDR3 bases are TGTGCCAGCAGCGTAGACACTAGCGGGAGATACGAGCAGTACTTC. This translates into CASSVDTSGRYEQYF.

This clone was counted once. The V call is TRBV6-5, the J call TRBJ2-7; 8 bases map to TRBD1. V shed 8 bases and J 6 bases; nucleotides not matched to a gene: 12. CDR3 length equals 14 residues. Looked up from germline, CDR1 is MNHEY and CDR2 is SVGAGI. The CDR3 loop reads CASFRDRYNSEQYF. The CDR3 DNA reads TGTGCCAGCTTCCGGGACAGGTATAATAGCGAGCAGTACTTC.

V and J are TRBV14 and TRBJ2-4; 7 bases match TRBD1. The germline V gene has CDR1 SGHDN and CDR2 FVKESK. The CDR3 covers 18 residues. The trim removed 1 base at V and 2 bases at J, leaving 11 bases unmatched. The chain's CDR3 is CASSQGMGWDRSKNIQYF. The CDR3 nucleotides read TGTGCCAGCAGCCAAGGGATGGGGTGGGACAGATCCAAAAACATTCAGTACTTC.

The J gene is TRBJ1-1, the V gene TRBV5-5, with D possibly being TRBD1 (6 bases). Germline-derived CDR1 and CDR2 are SGHKS and YYEKEE (reference sequence). Trimming cost V 2 bases and J 2 bases, with 13 bases left between them. This CDR3 has 15 amino acids. The CDR3 region is CASSFTGTHNTEAFF. CDR3 bases: TGTGCCAGCAGCTTCACCGGGACACATAACACTGAAGCTTTCTTT.

The V call is TRBV5-1, the J call TRBJ1-4, with unresolved D. Germline V gene sequence: CDR1 SGHRS, CDR2 YFSETQ. The CDR3 has 12 amino acids. V was clipped by 3 bases and J by 4 bases, with 4 bases between them. The DNA for the CDR3 is TGCGCCAGCAGCTACAATAATGAAAAACTGTTTTTT. It translates to CASSYNNEKLFF.

There are a few counts of this clone. This rearrangement joins TRBV5-1 to TRBJ2-7, with 7 nucleotides matching TRBD1. CDR1 and CDR2 (germline): SGHRS, YFSETQ. The CDR3 is made up of 15 amino acids. The J segment lost 1 base and the V segment lost 0 bases, leaving 4 bases of the junction unmatched. CDR3 in DNA: TGCGCCAGCAGCTTGGGTCCAGGGGGTTCCTACGAGCAGTACTTC. This codes for CASSLGPGGSYEQYF.

The chain joins TRBV28 to TRBJ2-5, with 8 positions matching TRBD1. Per the germline V gene, CDR1 is MDHEN and CDR2 is SYDVKM. This CDR3 is 15 amino acids long. V was pared by 2 bases and J by 7 bases, with 9 bases of the junction left unmatched. The CDR3 DNA follows: TGTGCCAGCAGTTTAGGGGCAGGGGGCCAGGGGACCCAGTACTTC. Translating gives CASSLGAGGQGTQYF.

The chain has TRBV18 and TRBJ2-5; D is unclear. CDR3 length: 13 residues. CDR1 is KGHSH, CDR2 LQKENI, per germline. Trimming stripped 3 bases from V and 5 bases from J, with 10 bases between. DNA of the CDR3: TGTGCCAGCTCACCTGGTTATGGGGAGACCCAGTACTTC. This codes for CASSPGYGETQYF.

The rearrangement links TRBV19 to TRBJ2-3; TRBD2 matches 8 bases. CDR3 length equals 16 residues. The trim removed 3 bases at V and 1 base at J, leaving 6 bases unmatched. Germline V lookup: CDR1 LNHDA, CDR2 SQIVND (reference sequence). In DNA form, the CDR3 reads TGTGCCAGTAGTATCCCCCTAGCGGGCCGCACAGATACGCAGTATTTT. Amino acid sequence: CASSIPLAGRTDTQYF.

The chain employs TRBV28 and TRBJ2-7, with D perhaps assigned TRBD1 or TRBD2 (5 bases each). V was trimmed by 6 bases and J by 3 bases, leaving 18 bases between them. The CDR3 spans 15 residues. From germline, CDR1 is MDHEN and CDR2 SYDVKM. Written as DNA, the CDR3 is TGTGCCAGCAGGCTGACGCCTGTGAGGGGCTACGAGCAGTACTTC. As protein: CASRLTPVRGYEQYF.

The chain carries TRBV19 and TRBJ2-7, with 9 bases identical to TRBD1. The CDR3 loop spans 13 amino acids. After removal of 7 bases from V and 5 bases from J, the junction contained 6 bases not matched to a gene. Germline values: CDR1 LNHDA, CDR2 SQIVND (reference sequence). CDR3 residues: CASIRDRDHEQYF. CDR3 DNA: TGTGCCAGTATTAGGGACAGGGACCACGAGCAGTACTTC.

CDR3 region: CTSSQDNEIIGVNSPLHF. The CDR3 coding sequence is TGCACCAGCAGCCAAGATAATGAGATTATCGGGGTAAATTCACCCCTCCACTTT. The chain combines TRBV1 with TRBJ1-6. TRBV1 is a known pseudogene. This CDR3 is built from 18 residues.

The chain carries TRBV2 and TRBJ1-2; D not certain. The V end was cut by 6 bases, the J end by 5 bases, with 10 bases between. CDR1 is SNHLY, CDR2 FYNNEI, per germline. The length of the CDR3 is 12 residues. CDR3 sequence (DNA): TGTGCCAGCAGCTACCCGGGTTATGGCTACACCTTC. It yields the protein CASSYPGYGYTF.

The chain links TRBV28 to TRBJ1-2; no reliable D call. Germline CDR1 and CDR2: MDHEN and SYDVKM. The CDR3 loop spans 16 amino acids. Trimming cost V 4 bases and J 5 bases, with 20 bases left between them. The CDR3 region has the DNA TGTGCCAGCAGTTCAACCGCCGGACGGTCCCGATATGGCTACACCTTC. Protein sequence: CASSSTAGRSRYGYTF.

This chain connects TRBV6-5 to TRBJ2-7; 9 bases are shared with TRBD1. The CDR3 runs 14 residues. Germline V gene data show CDR1 as MNHEY and CDR2 as SVGAGI. After removal of 6 bases from V and 9 bases from J, the junction contained 12 bases not matched to a gene. The CDR3 region is CASRTGTGNLGQYF. In nucleotides, the CDR3 is TGTGCCAGCAGAACCGGGACAGGGAACCTCGGGCAGTACTTC.

This sequence joins TRBV6-6 and TRBJ2-7; D might be TRBD1 or TRBD2, each matching 5 bases. This CDR3 is built from 13 residues. V lost 5 bases and J lost 6, with 14 bases in between. CDR1 is MNHNY and CDR2 is SVGAGI in the germline V gene (reference sequence). CDR3 residues: CASSDPAGSEQYF. In DNA, the CDR3 is TGTGCCAGCAGTGACCCCGCAGGGAGCGAGCAGTACTTC.

V gene TRBV6-1 combines with J gene TRBJ1-1; possible D gene TRBD1, 6 bases. V was shortened by 3 bases and J by 5 bases, with 13 bases between the two germline ends. The CDR3 spans 14 residues. CDR1 is MNHNS and CDR2 is SASEGT in the germline V gene. The CDR3 DNA reads TGTGCCAGCAGTGAGGGAACAGGGAGGACTGAAGCTTTCTTT. Translating it yields CASSEGTGRTEAFF.

V gene TRBV30 combines with J gene TRBJ2-1; no definite D call. CDR1 is GTSNPN, CDR2 SVGIG, per germline (reference sequence). This CDR3 region has 14 residues. V lost 1 base and J 3 bases, leaving 10 bases between the germline ends. The DNA of the CDR3 is TGTGCCTGGAGTGGTGCTAGTCTCTACAATGAGCAGTTCTTC. This gives the protein CAWSGASLYNEQFF.

Worth noting for this clone: The sample has other DNA sequences that encode this CDR3 too. This rearrangement joins TRBV19 to TRBJ2-7; 13 bases are a match to TRBD2. Germline CDR1 and CDR2: LNHDA and SQIVND (reference sequence). CDR3 length: 16 residues. After removal of 5 bases from V and 6 bases from J, the junction contained 10 bases not matched to a gene. CDR3 bases: TGTGCCAGTAGTTGGACTAGCGGGAGTCGAGGAAGCGAGCAGTACTTC. This encodes CASSWTSGSRGSEQYF.

This chain links TRBV2 with TRBJ1-4, with D perhaps TRBD1 (6 bases). Trimming shortened V by 4 bases and J by 0 bases, and 9 bases separated the two germline ends. CDR3 size: 15 residues. Germline-derived CDR1 and CDR2 are SNHLY and FYNNEI. Here the CDR3 DNA reads TGTGCCAGCAGTGGTAGGGGGACAACTAATGAAAAACTGTTTTTT. Translation gives CASSGRGTTNEKLFF.

The rearrangement links TRBV5-6 to TRBJ2-5, with D possibly matching TRBD2 (6 bases). From germline, CDR1 is SGHDT and CDR2 YYEEEE. The CDR3 is made up of 13 amino acids. Trimming left V 3 bases short and J 5 bases short, with 11 bases between. Written as DNA, the CDR3 is TGTGCCAGCAGCTGGGGACGGGGGGAGACCCAGTACTTC. This sequence encodes CASSWGRGETQYF.

The CDR3 is CASIAGAYEQFF. CDR3 DNA sequence: TGTGCCAGCATCGCGGGAGCCTATGAGCAGTTCTTC. The gene calls are TRBV6-6 and TRBJ2-1; 7 positions agree with TRBD2. The CDR3 covers 12 residues. Germline CDR1 reads MNHNY; CDR2 reads SVGAGI (reference sequence). Trimming at V came to 7 bases and at J to 8 bases, leaving 5 bases not matched to a gene.

This chain connects TRBV19 to TRBJ2-3; 11 nucleotides align to TRBD2. This CDR3 region has 16 residues. V dropped 5 bases and J dropped 0; count of bases not matched to a gene: 4. Germline V gene data show CDR1 as LNHDA and CDR2 as SQIVND (reference sequence). In nucleotides, the CDR3 is TGTGCCAGTAGTTTGGGACTAGCGGCTAGCACAGATACGCAGTATTTT. This translates into CASSLGLAASTDTQYF.

The V and J genes are TRBV4-1 and TRBJ2-2, with 8 bases fitting TRBD1. In germline, CDR1 is MGHRA, CDR2 YSYEKL. The CDR3 consists of 17 residues. V lost 6 bases to trimming and J lost 5 bases; unmatched junction nucleotides: 14. The CDR3 reads CASSQPGQGLMTGELFF. Written as DNA, the CDR3 is TGCGCCAGCAGTCAACCCGGACAGGGTTTGATGACCGGGGAGCTGTTTTTT.

Concerning this clone: A junction boundary mismatches the germline segment, possibly from a read error. V and J are TRBV30 and TRBJ2-3; possible D gene TRBD2, 5 bases. Germline V gives CDR1 GTSNPN, CDR2 SVGIG (reference sequence). The length of the CDR3 is 11 residues. CDR3 bases: TGTGCCTGGAGCCTCGCCTCGGAGGCTGGTTTT. Translated: CAWSLASEAGF.

J is TRBJ1-5 and V is TRBV5-1; TRBD1 is a possible D gene (5 bases). Germline V lookup: CDR1 SGHRS, CDR2 YFSETQ. Trimming removed 2 bases from V and 5 bases from J, with 8 bases in between. This CDR3 region has 13 residues. The CDR3 nucleotides read TGCGCCAGCAGCTTATGGGGGGATCAGCCCCAGCATTTT. Translated, it gives CASSLWGDQPQHF.